This record concerns one TCR beta chain sequence. The data belong to a study of response to subunit inactivated influenza vaccine. MiXCR was run by TCRdb on the RT-PCR reads, yielding one entry per CDR3 protein. Of around 850,000 distinct CDR3 sequences in the sample, approximately 18% are singletons; the top ten hold roughly a tenth. This TCR was sampled from a man aged 45-65 years who received an inactivated influenza vaccine. This specimen consisted of PBMCs from blood, obtained 5 to 6 days after vaccination.

The CDR3 bases are TGTGCCAGCAGTAATGACAGGGGTCCCTACGAGCAGTACTTC. This sequence encodes CASSNDRGPYEQYF. The genes are TRBV28 and TRBJ2-7; 8 nucleotides match TRBD1. With V trimmed by 5 bases and J by 2 bases, 5 bases remained unmatched. The length of the CDR3 is 14 residues. Germline V gene lookup returns CDR1 MDHEN and CDR2 SYDVKM.